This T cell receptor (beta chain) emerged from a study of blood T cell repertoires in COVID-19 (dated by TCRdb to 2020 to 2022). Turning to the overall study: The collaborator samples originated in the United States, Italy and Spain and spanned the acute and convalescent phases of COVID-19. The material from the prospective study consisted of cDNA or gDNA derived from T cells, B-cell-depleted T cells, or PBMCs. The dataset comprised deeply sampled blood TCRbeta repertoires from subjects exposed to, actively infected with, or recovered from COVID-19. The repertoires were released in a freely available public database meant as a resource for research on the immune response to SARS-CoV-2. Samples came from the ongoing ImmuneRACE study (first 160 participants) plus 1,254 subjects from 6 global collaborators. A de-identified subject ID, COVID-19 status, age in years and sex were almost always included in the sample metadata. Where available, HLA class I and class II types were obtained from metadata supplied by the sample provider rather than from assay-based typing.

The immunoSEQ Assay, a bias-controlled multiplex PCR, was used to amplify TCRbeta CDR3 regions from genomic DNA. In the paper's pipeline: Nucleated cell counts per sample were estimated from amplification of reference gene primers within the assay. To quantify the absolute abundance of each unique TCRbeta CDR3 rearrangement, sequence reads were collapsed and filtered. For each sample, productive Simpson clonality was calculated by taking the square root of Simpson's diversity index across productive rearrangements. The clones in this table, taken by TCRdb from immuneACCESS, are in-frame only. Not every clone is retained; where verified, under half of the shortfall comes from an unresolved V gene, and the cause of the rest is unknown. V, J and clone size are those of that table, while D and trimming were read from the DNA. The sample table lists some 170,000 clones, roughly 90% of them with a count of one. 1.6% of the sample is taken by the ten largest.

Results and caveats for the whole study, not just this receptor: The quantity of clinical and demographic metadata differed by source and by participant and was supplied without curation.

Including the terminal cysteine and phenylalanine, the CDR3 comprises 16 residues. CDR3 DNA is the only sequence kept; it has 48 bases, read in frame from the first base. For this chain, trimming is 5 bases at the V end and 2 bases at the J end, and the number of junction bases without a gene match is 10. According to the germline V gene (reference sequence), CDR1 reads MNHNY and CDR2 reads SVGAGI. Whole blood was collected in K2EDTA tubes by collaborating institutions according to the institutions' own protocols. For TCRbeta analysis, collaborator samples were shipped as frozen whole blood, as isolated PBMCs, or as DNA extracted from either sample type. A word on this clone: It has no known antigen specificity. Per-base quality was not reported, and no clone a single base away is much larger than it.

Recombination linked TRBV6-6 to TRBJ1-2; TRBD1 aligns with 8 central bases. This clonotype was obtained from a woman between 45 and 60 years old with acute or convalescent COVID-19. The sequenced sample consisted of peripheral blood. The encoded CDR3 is CASSPQGAEGNYGYTF. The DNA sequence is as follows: TGTGCCAGCAGTCCTCAGGGGGCTGAAGGAAACTATGGCTACACCTTC.